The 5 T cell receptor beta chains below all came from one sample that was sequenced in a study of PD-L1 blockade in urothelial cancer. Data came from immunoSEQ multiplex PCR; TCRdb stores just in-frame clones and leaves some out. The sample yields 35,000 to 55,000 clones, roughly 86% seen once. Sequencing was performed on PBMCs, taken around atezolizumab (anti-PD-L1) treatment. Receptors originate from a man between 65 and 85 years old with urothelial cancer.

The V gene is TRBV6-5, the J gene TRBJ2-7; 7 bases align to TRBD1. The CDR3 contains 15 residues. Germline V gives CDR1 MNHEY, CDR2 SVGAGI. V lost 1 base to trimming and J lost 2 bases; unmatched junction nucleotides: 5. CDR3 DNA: TGTGCCAGCAGTTACTTCGGCAGGGGGACCTACGAGCAGTACTTC. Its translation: CASSYFGRGTYEQYF.

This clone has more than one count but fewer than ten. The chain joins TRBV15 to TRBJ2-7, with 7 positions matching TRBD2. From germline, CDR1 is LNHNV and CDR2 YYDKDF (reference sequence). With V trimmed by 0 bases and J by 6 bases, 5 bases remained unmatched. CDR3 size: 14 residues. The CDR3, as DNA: TGTGCCACCAGCAGAGAGAGCGGGATCAGCGAGCAGTACTTC. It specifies CATSRESGISEQYF. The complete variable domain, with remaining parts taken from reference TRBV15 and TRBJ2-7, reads DAMVIQNPRYQVTQFGKPVTLSCSQTLNHNVMYWYQQKSSQAPKLLFHYYDKDFNNEADTPDNFQSRRPNTSFCFLDIRSPGLGDTAMYLCATSRESGISEQYFGPGTRLTVT.

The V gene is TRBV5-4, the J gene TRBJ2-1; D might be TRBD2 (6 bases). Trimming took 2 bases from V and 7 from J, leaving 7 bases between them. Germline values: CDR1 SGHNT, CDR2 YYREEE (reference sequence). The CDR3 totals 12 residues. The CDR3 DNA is TGTGCCAGCAGCTTTGGGGGGAATGAGCAGTTCTTC. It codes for CASSFGGNEQFF.

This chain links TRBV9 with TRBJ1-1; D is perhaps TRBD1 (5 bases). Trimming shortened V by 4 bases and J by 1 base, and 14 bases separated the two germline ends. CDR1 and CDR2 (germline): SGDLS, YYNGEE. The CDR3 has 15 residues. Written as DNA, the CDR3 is TGTGCCAGCAGCACCGATGGCAGGGCGAACACTGAAGCTTTCTTT. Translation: CASSTDGRANTEAFF.

The CDR3 is CASTPGQGVQGSGNTIYF. CDR3 DNA: TGTGCCAGCACCCCGGGACAGGGGGTTCAGGGCTCTGGAAACACCATATATTTT. The rearrangement uses TRBV25-1 and TRBJ1-3; 11 nucleotides line up with TRBD1. J was trimmed by 0 bases and V by 7 bases; bases with no gene match: 11. This CDR3 region has 18 residues. Germline lookup yields CDR1 MGHDK and CDR2 SYGVNS.